One sample yielded the 8 T cell receptor beta chains listed below, sequenced in a study of T-cell memory formation after mild COVID-19. TCRdb re-called the 5' RACE reads through MiXCR, storing one row per CDR3 protein. Among 95,000 to 110,000 distinct CDR3 sequences, under 15% were seen once, and the ten largest hold about 39%. The sequenced sample was PBMCs or a T cell subset sorted from them (not recorded which). Receptors were obtained from a man between 18 and 35 years old who had mild COVID-19 (a few samples of this study predate the infection). Cell type and time point are not known.

V is TRBV12-3 or TRBV12-4 and J is TRBJ1-1; D gene unclear. The CDR3 has 13 amino acids. Trimming shortened V by 3 bases and J by 1 base, and 6 bases separated the two germline ends. Here the CDR3 DNA reads TGTGCCAGCAGTTTCCGCGGGAACACTGAAGCTTTCTTT. As protein: CASSFRGNTEAFF.

The chain recombines TRBV29-1 with TRBJ1-1, with 8 bases fitting TRBD1. With V trimmed by 5 bases and J by 4 bases, 3 bases remained unmatched. The CDR3 consists of 12 residues. CDR1 is SQVTM, CDR2 ANQGSEA, per germline. The CDR3 region is CSVQQGATEAFF. In nucleotides, the CDR3 is TGCAGCGTTCAGCAGGGGGCCACTGAAGCTTTCTTT.

V is TRBV21-1 and J is TRBJ2-7; TRBD2 reflects the table's D call only, with no check against the DNA. TRBV21-1 is classified as a pseudogene. This CDR3 has 18 residues. CDR3 residues: CASNRVTHYRDQTYEQYF. The CDR3 DNA follows: TGTGCCAGCAACCGGGTCACCCACTACCGGGACCAGACCTACGAGCAGTACTTC.

This clonotype was seen a handful of times. The V and J genes are TRBV7-9 and TRBJ1-6; D remains unclear. The CDR3 contains 15 residues. The V gene lost 5 bases and the J gene lost 6 bases, with 14 bases spanning the gap. Germline V gives CDR1 SEHNR, CDR2 FQNEAQ (reference sequence). The CDR3 region has the DNA TGTGCCAGCAGCCGTACAAACGCGCGTAATTCACCCCTCCACTTT. Its protein product is CASSRTNARNSPLHF. The complete variable domain, with remaining parts taken from reference TRBV7-9 and TRBJ1-6, reads DTGVSQNPRHKITKRGQNVTFRCDPISEHNRLYWYRQTLGQGPEFLTYFQNEAQLEKSRLLSDRFSAERPKGSFSTLEIQRTEQGDSAMYLCASSRTNARNSPLHFGNGTRLTVT.

This clonotype came up many times. The J gene is TRBJ2-3, the V gene TRBV7-2; D perhaps matches TRBD2 (7 bases). This CDR3 spans 17 amino acids. Germline CDR1 is SGHTA and CDR2 is FQGNSA. Trimming removed 3 bases from V and 2 bases from J, with 18 bases in between. The CDR3 sequence: CASSFIGGARFTDTQYF. CDR3 nucleotide sequence: TGTGCCAGCAGCTTTATAGGGGGGGCGAGATTCACAGATACGCAGTATTTT.

The V gene is TRBV6-5, the J gene TRBJ2-7, with 9 bases lining up with TRBD1. CDR1 is MNHEY and CDR2 is SVGAGI in the germline V gene. The ends lost 4 bases at V and 6 bases at J; junction bases unmatched: 4. The length of the CDR3 is 13 residues. The CDR3 loop is CASSLGQGREQYV. CDR3 nucleotide sequence: TGTGCCAGCAGTTTGGGACAGGGCCGCGAGCAGTACGTC.

This clonotype was seen once. The chain is built from TRBV7-2 and TRBJ2-7; D remains ambiguous. Trimming stripped 1 base from V and 3 bases from J, with 7 bases between. From germline, CDR1 is SGHTA and CDR2 FQGNSA. The CDR3 is 13 amino acids. CDR3 sequence (DNA): TGTGCCAGCAGCTTAGGGGTGCACTACGAGCAGTACTTC. Its translation is CASSLGVHYEQYF.

J is TRBJ2-1 and V is TRBV7-9, with 7 bases aligning to TRBD1. Germline CDR1 and CDR2: SEHNR and FQNEAQ (reference sequence). The trim removed 5 bases at V and 13 bases at J, leaving 8 bases unmatched. The CDR3 is 12 residues long. CDR3 in DNA: TGTGCCAGCAGCGTAGGGGACAGCCAACAGTTCTTC. Its protein product is CASSVGDSQQFF.